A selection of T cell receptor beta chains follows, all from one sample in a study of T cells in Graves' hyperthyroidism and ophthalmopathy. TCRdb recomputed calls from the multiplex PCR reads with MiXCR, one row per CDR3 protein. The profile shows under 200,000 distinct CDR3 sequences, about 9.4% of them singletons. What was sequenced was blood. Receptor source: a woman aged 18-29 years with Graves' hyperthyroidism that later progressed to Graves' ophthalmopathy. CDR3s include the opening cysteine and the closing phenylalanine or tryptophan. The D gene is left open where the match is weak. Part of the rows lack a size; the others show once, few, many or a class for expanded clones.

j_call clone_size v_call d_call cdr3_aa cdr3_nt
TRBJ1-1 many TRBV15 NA CATSSLNGFRAFF TGTGCCACCAGCAGCCTAAACGGCTTTAGAGCTTTCTTT
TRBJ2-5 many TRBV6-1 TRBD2 CASSSGLAGVGETQYF TGTGCCAGCAGTTCTGGACTAGCGGGAGTTGGAGAGACCCAGTACTTC
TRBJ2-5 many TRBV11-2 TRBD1 CASSTGTGGGETQYF TGTGCCAGCAGCACCGGGACAGGGGGAGGAGAGACCCAGTACTTC
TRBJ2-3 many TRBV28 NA CASSSLTKTAQSTQYF TGTGCCAGCAGTTCCCTTACGAAAACCGCTCAGTCTACGCAGTATTTT
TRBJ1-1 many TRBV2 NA CAGGDGNTEAFF TGTGCCGGAGGAGACGGGAACACTGAAGCTTTCTTT
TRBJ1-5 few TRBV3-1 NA CASSRGTISNQPQHF TGTGCCAGCAGCCGAGGGACAATTAGCAATCAGCCCCAGCATTTT
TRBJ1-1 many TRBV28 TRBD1 CASSLLDDRAGAEAFF TGTGCCAGCAGTTTATTGGACGACAGGGCCGGGGCTGAAGCTTTCTTT
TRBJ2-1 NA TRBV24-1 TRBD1 CATSDLRRTGKIDEQFF TGTGCCACCAGTGATTTGCGAAGGACAGGGAAGATAGATGAGCAGTTCTTC
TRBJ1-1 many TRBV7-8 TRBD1 CASSLATGEYTEAFF TGTGCCAGCAGCTTAGCGACAGGGGAATACACTGAAGCTTTCTTT
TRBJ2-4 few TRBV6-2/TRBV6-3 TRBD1 CASRQGAAKNIQYF TGTGCCAGCAGGCAGGGGGCGGCCAAAAACATTCAGTACTTC
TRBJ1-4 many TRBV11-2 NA CASSPNDRRELFF TGTGCCAGCAGCCCGAACGACAGGAGGGAACTGTTTTTT
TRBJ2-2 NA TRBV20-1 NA CSARGRGQAGELFF TGCAGTGCTAGAGGACGGGGGCAGGCCGGGGAGCTGTTTTTT
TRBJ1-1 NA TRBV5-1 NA CASSPTGSTEAFF TGCGCCAGCAGCCCCACAGGGAGTACTGAAGCTTTCTTT
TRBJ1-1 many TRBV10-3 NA CAISDKLNTEAFF TGTGCCATCAGTGACAAGCTGAACACTGAAGCTTTCTTT
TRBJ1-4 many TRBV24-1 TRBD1 CATSDVGTGNEKLFF TGTGCCACCAGTGATGTCGGGACAGGGAATGAAAAACTGTTTTTT
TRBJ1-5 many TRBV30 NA CAWSPHNQPQHF TGTGCCTGGAGCCCTCACAATCAGCCCCAGCATTTT
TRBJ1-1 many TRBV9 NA CASSAGHNPPAFF TGTGCCAGCAGCGCGGGACACAACCCGCCGGCTTTCTTT
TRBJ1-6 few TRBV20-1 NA CSARDRGSNSPLHF TGCAGTGCTAGAGATAGGGGTAGTAATTCACCCCTCCACTTT
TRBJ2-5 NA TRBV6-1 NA CASGSGARWETQYF TGTGCCAGCGGGTCAGGGGCGCGTTGGGAGACCCAGTACTTC
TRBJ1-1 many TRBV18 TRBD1 CASSLVGPGQGNTEAFF TGTGCCAGCTCACTGGTGGGCCCGGGACAGGGGAACACTGAAGCTTTCTTT
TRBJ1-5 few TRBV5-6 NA CASSLDRANQPQHF TGTGCCAGCAGCTTGGACAGGGCGAATCAGCCCCAGCATTTT
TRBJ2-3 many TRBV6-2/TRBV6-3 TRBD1 CASSPQGQGGTDTQYF TGTGCCAGCAGCCCCCAGGGGCAGGGGGGCACAGATACGCAGTATTTT
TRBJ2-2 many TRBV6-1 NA CASSAKKNTGELFF TGTGCCAGCAGTGCCAAAAAGAACACCGGGGAGCTGTTTTTT
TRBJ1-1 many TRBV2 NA CARTKTRNRGTEAFF TGTGCCAGGACGAAGACCCGAAACCGGGGCACTGAAGCTTTCTTT
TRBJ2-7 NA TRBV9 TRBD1 CASSDNPGQGFSYEQYF TGTGCCAGCAGCGACAACCCCGGACAGGGGTTTTCCTACGAGCAGTACTTC
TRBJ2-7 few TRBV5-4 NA CASSSTQSSYEQYF TGTGCCAGCAGCTCTACTCAGAGCTCCTACGAGCAGTACTTC
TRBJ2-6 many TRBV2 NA CASSANGANVLTF TGTGCCAGCAGTGCTAACGGGGCCAACGTCCTGACTTTC
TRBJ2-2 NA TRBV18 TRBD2 CASSPSSSGRSGELFF TGTGCCAGCTCACCAAGTTCTAGCGGACGGTCCGGGGAGCTGTTTTTT
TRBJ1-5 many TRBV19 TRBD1 CASSQGTVGGSGNQPQHF TGTGCCAGTAGTCAAGGGACAGTCGGGGGGTCGGGCAATCAGCCCCAGCATTTT
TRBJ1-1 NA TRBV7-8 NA CASSFEDSGTEAFF TGTGCCAGCAGCTTTGAGGACAGTGGGACTGAAGCTTTCTTT
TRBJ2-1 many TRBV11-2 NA CASSLLVRYNEQFF TGTGCCAGCAGCTTACTAGTACGCTACAATGAGCAGTTCTTC
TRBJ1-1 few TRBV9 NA CASSAALGGNTEAFF TGTGCCAGCAGCGCAGCCCTTGGGGGGAACACTGAAGCTTTCTTT
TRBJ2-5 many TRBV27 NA CASSLNAGTKTQYF TGTGCCAGCAGTTTAAACGCAGGGACCAAGACCCAGTACTTC
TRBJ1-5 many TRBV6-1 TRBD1 CASRNQGANQPQHF TGTGCCAGCAGGAACCAGGGGGCGAATCAGCCCCAGCATTTT
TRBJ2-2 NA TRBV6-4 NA CASSDSGATGELFF TGTGCCAGCAGTGACTCGGGGGCCACCGGGGAGCTGTTTTTT
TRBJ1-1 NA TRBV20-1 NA CSVEGWGNTEAFF TGCAGTGTCGAGGGTTGGGGAAACACTGAAGCTTTCTTT
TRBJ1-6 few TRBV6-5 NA CASSYRENSPLHF TGTGCCAGCAGTTACAGGGAGAATTCACCCCTCCACTTT
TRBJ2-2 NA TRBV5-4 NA CASSQKLGRSAGELFF TGTGCCAGCAGTCAAAAACTAGGACGGTCGGCCGGGGAGCTGTTTTTT
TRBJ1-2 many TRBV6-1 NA CASSPEGYRAQPYGYTF TGTGCCAGCAGCCCAGAGGGTTACAGGGCCCAACCCTATGGCTACACCTTC
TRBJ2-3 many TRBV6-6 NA CASSYSGQDTDTQYF TGTGCCAGCAGTTACTCGGGACAAGACACAGATACGCAGTATTTT